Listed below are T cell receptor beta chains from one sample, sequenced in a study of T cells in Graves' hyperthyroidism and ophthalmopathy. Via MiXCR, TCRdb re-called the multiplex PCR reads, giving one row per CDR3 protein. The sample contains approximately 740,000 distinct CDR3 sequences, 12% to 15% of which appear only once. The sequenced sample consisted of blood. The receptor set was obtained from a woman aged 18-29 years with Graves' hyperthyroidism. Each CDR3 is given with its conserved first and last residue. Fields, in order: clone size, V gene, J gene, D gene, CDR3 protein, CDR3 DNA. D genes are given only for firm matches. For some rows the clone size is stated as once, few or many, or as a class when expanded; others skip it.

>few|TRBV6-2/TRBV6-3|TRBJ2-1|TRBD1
CASSLRGRTGAHNEQFF
TGTGCCAGCAGCCTCAGAGGGAGGACAGGGGCCCACAATGAGCAGTTCTTC
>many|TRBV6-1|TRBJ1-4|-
CASWRGLWEKLFF
TGTGCCTCTTGGCGGGGGTTGTGGGAAAAACTGTTTTTT
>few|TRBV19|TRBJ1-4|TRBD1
CASSIGLMAGGTTNEKLFF
TGTGCCAGTAGTATTGGTCTGATGGCAGGGGGAACAACTAATGAAAAACTGTTTTTT
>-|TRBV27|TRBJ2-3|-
CASSSLLRATSTDTQYF
TGTGCCAGCAGTTCATTACTCCGAGCCACTAGCACAGATACGCAGTATTTT
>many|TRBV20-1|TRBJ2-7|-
CSANSVVYEQYF
TGCAGTGCCAACTCGGTTGTCTACGAGCAGTACTTC
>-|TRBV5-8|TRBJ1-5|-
CASPPIGVVGNQPQHF
TGTGCCAGCCCCCCGATTGGGGTCGTGGGCAATCAGCCCCAGCATTTT
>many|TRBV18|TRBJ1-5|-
CASSPNNRADQPQHF
TGTGCCAGCTCACCAAACAACAGGGCAGATCAGCCCCAGCATTTT
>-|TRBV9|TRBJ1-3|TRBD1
CASSPWTGVIGNTIYF
TGTGCCAGCAGCCCGTGGACAGGGGTAATCGGAAACACCATATATTTT
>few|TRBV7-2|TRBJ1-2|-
CASSSAGGSSPYGYTF
TGTGCCAGCAGCTCCGCCGGAGGGTCCTCCCCCTATGGCTACACCTTC
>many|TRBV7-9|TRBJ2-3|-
CASSARSTGQYF
TGTGCCAGCAGCGCCCGCTCGACAGGGCAGTATTTT
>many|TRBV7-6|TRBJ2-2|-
CASSPGPNAESANTGELFF
TGTGCCAGCAGTCCCGGACCGAACGCAGAAAGCGCGAACACCGGGGAGCTGTTTTTT
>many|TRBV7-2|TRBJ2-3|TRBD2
CASSKTRGGTDTQYF
TGTGCCAGCAGCAAGACCCGGGGGGGCACAGATACGCAGTATTTT
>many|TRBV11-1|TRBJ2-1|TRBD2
CASSPRGLAGVLAGNEQFF
TGTGCCAGCAGCCCCCGTGGACTAGCGGGAGTGCTAGCCGGGAATGAGCAGTTCTTC
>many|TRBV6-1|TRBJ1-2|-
CASSHLSEGRNNYGYTF
TGTGCCAGCAGTCACCTTAGTGAGGGGCGAAATAACTATGGCTACACCTTC
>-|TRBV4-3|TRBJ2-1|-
CASSQDGAGAYEQFF
TGCGCCAGCAGCCAAGATGGGGCTGGGGCCTACGAGCAGTTCTTC
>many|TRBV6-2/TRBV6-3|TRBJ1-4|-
CAQPGGEKLFF
TGTGCCCAACCCGGAGGGGAAAAACTGTTTTTT
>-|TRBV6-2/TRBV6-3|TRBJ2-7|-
CASSLDSHYEQYF
TGTGCCAGCAGTTTGGACAGTCACTACGAGCAGTACTTC
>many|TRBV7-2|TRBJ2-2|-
CASSSPHWGVKEDTGELFF
TGTGCCAGCAGCTCACCACATTGGGGGGTAAAGGAGGACACCGGGGAGCTGTTTTTT
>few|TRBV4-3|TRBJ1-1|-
CASSQPAGRPPTEAFF
TGCGCCAGCAGCCAACCCGCGGGACGCCCGCCGACTGAAGCTTTCTTT
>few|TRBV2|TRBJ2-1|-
CASSEVVGVISYNEQFF
TGTGCCAGCAGTGAAGTCGTAGGGGTAATCTCCTACAATGAGCAGTTCTTC
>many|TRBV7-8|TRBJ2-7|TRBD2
CASSSRLAGGYEQYF
TGTGCCAGCAGCTCTAGACTAGCGGGAGGCTACGAGCAGTACTTC
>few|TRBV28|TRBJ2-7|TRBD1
CASSLFRDRVYEQYF
TGTGCCAGCAGTTTGTTTAGGGACAGGGTCTACGAGCAGTACTTC
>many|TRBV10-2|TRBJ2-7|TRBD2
CASSEKLAGAYEQYF
TGCGCCAGCAGTGAGAAACTAGCGGGGGCCTACGAGCAGTACTTC
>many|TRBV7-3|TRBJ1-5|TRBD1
CASTGHRGGLRQPQHF
TGTGCCAGCACCGGCCACAGGGGGGGCCTCAGACAGCCCCAGCATTTT
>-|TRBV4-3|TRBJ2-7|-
CASSQEIDAYEQYF
TGCGCCAGCAGCCAAGAGATAGACGCCTACGAGCAGTACTTC
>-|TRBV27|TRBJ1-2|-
CASSGSGQNYGYTF
TGTGCCAGCAGCGGTTCGGGGCAGAACTATGGCTACACCTTC
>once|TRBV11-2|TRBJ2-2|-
CASSTRQKTNLNTGELFF
TGTGCCAGCAGCACCAGACAGAAAACCAATTTGAACACCGGGGAGCTGTTTTTT
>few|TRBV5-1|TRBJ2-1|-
CAGSFGLGVEQFF
TGCGCCGGCAGCTTCGGACTGGGCGTGGAGCAGTTCTTC
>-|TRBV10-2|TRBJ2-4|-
CASAREPDEGEAKNIQYF
TGCGCCAGCGCGAGAGAACCCGACGAAGGGGAAGCCAAAAACATTCAGTACTTC
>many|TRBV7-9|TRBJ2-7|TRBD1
CASSLPGGTYEQYF
TGTGCCAGCAGCTTACCAGGGGGTACCTACGAGCAGTACTTC
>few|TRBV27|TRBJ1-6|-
CATSGTVHSPLHF
TGTGCCACCTCCGGGACGGTACATTCACCCCTCCACTTT
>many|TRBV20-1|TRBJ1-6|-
CSAITGWDSPLHF
TGCAGTGCTATAACAGGGTGGGATTCACCCCTCCACTTT
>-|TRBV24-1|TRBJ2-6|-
CATSVSGTGANVLTF
TGTGCCACCAGTGTGTCGGGAACCGGGGCCAACGTCCTGACTTTC
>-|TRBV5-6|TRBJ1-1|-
CASSFQGSGVKNTEAFF
TGTGCCAGCAGCTTTCAGGGGTCAGGGGTAAAGAACACTGAAGCTTTCTTT
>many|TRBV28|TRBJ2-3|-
CASSLFPLYTDTQYF
TGTGCCAGCAGTTTATTTCCGCTTTACACAGATACGCAGTATTTT
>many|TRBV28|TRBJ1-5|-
CASSPGMSNQPQHF
TGTGCCAGCAGTCCTGGGATGAGCAATCAGCCCCAGCATTTT
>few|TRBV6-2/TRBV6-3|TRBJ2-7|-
CASAGYRYEQYF
TGTGCCAGCGCAGGGTATCGGTACGAGCAGTACTTC
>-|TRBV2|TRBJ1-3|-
CARERLNSPSGNTIYF
TGTGCCAGAGAGAGATTAAACAGTCCCTCTGGAAACACCATATATTTT
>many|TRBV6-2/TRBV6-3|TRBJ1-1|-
CASSYGSGSTEAFF
TGTGCCAGCAGTTACGGATCCGGGAGCACTGAAGCTTTCTTT
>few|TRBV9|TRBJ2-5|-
CASSGSVQETQYF
TGTGCCAGCAGCGGAAGCGTTCAAGAGACCCAGTACTTC
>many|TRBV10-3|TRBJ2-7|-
CAITGRVSDEQYF
TGTGCCATCACAGGCAGGGTCAGCGACGAGCAGTACTTC
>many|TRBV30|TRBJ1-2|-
CAWSWGFREDGYTF
TGTGCCTGGAGTTGGGGCTTCAGGGAAGACGGCTACACCTTC
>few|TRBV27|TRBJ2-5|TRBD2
CASSIEAGVGETQYF
TGTGCCAGCAGTATCGAAGCGGGAGTAGGAGAGACCCAGTACTTC
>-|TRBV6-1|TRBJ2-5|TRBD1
CASRDRGSSGRAQYF
TGTGCCAGCAGGGACAGGGGCAGCTCGGGCAGGGCCCAGTACTTC